The 27 T cell receptor beta chains listed next were all sequenced from one sample in a study of cytomegalovirus exposure and HLA in healthy donors. A multiplex PCR was run with 60 Vbeta primers and 13 Jbeta primers. Here immunoSEQ multiplex PCR was the method, and the copy in TCRdb shows in-frame clones only, minus some. The data show tens of thousands of clones, roughly 63% seen once. Sequenced input: PBMCs. Receptor source: a man aged 45-60 years in good health and CMV-seronegative.

V and J are TRBV2 and TRBJ2-5, with 8 bases that match TRBD2. V shed 4 bases and J 2 bases; nucleotides not matched to a gene: 3. Germline CDR1 is SNHLY and CDR2 is FYNNEI. This CDR3 spans 14 amino acids. The CDR3 protein is CASSVLAGQETQYF. CDR3 DNA sequence: TGTGCCAGCAGTGTCCTAGCGGGTCAAGAGACCCAGTACTTC.

The chain joins TRBV4-3 to TRBJ1-2; 7 positions match TRBD1. CDR1 and CDR2 (germline): LGHNA, YSLEER. Trimming removed 1 base from V and 3 bases from J; junction bases left unmatched: 17. The CDR3 sequence is 19 residues long. CDR3 residues: CASSQALGVGTATYYGYTF. The CDR3 DNA sequence: TGCGCCAGCAGCCAAGCTCTGGGGGTGGGGACAGCGACTTACTATGGCTACACCTTC.

This sequence joins TRBV5-4 and TRBJ2-5; D perhaps matches TRBD2 (5 bases). Germline V gene sequence: CDR1 SGHNT, CDR2 YYREEE (reference sequence). The CDR3 loop spans 13 amino acids. V was cut by 4 bases and J by 2 bases, with 9 bases left in between. For the CDR3, the DNA is TGTGCCAGCAGCCGCCCGGGGCAAGAGACCCAGTACTTC. Protein: CASSRPGQETQYF.

V and J are TRBV30 and TRBJ2-3; 10 bases align to TRBD2. CDR3 length: 16 residues. The V gene's germline CDR1 is GTSNPN and CDR2 SVGIG (reference sequence). V shed 4 bases and J 2 bases; nucleotides not matched to a gene: 9. The CDR3 DNA reads as TGTGCCTGGACCGTAGGGGGGACTAGCGTCACAGATACGCAGTATTTT. As protein: CAWTVGGTSVTDTQYF.

In its sample, this clone was seen once. V and J are TRBV5-1 and TRBJ2-7; 9 bases map to TRBD1. The J segment lost 4 bases and the V segment lost 4 bases, leaving 9 bases of the junction unmatched. Germline assignment: CDR1 SGHRS and CDR2 YFSETQ. The CDR3 loop spans 15 amino acids. CDR3 sequence reads: CASSPGGTGIYEQYF. In DNA form, the CDR3 reads TGCGCCAGCAGCCCCGGGGGGACAGGGATATACGAGCAGTACTTC. Supplemented by reference TRBV5-1 and TRBJ2-7, the full variable domain reads KAGVTQTPRYLIKTRGQQVTLSCSPISGHRSVSWYQQTPGQGLQFLFEYFSETQRNKGNFPGRFSGRQFSNSRSEMNVSTLELGDSALYLCASSPGGTGIYEQYFGPGTRLTVT.

The chain combines TRBV5-1 with TRBJ1-4; TRBD1 aligns across 8 bases. CDR3 length: 15 amino acids. J was trimmed by 8 bases and V by 4 bases; bases with no gene match: 10. The germline V gene has CDR1 SGHRS and CDR2 YFSETQ. The CDR3 DNA follows: TGCGCCAGCAGCCTTCTGACAGGGGTGGAGGAAAAACTGTTTTTT. It yields the protein CASSLLTGVEEKLFF.

The gene calls are TRBV27 and TRBJ2-3, with 9 bases identical to TRBD1. The CDR3 consists of 15 residues. V lost 3 bases to trimming and J lost 4 bases; unmatched junction nucleotides: 5. Looked up from germline, CDR1 is MNHEY and CDR2 is SMNVEV (reference sequence). CDR3 coding DNA: TGTGCCAGCAGTTTTAACAGGGGGCTGTCAGATACGCAGTATTTT. This sequence encodes CASSFNRGLSDTQYF.

The rearrangement uses TRBV27 and TRBJ1-5; maybe TRBD1 (5 bases). Trimming left V 8 bases short and J 2 bases short, with 10 bases between. This CDR3 region has 13 residues. The germline V gene has CDR1 MNHEY and CDR2 SMNVEV (reference sequence). CDR3 nucleotide sequence: TGTGCCAGCTCCAGGGCGGGCAATCAGCCCCAGCATTTT. Protein sequence: CASSRAGNQPQHF.

The chain employs TRBV27 and TRBJ1-4, with D possibly matching TRBD1 (6 bases). This CDR3 region has 14 residues. Trimming removed 7 bases at V and 8 bases at J, with 17 bases between. Per germline, CDR1 MNHEY and CDR2 SMNVEV (reference sequence). In DNA form, the CDR3 reads TGTGCCAGCAAGTGGGGGCGCGGAGACGAAAAACTGTTTTTT. It yields the protein CASKWGRGDEKLFF.

This chain joins TRBV5-1 and TRBJ2-1; possible D gene TRBD2, 5 bases. The CDR3 consists of 14 residues. Trimming removed 7 bases at V and 5 bases at J, with 16 bases between. The germline V gene encodes CDR1 SGHRS and CDR2 YFSETQ. The CDR3 DNA follows: TGCGCCAGCCGGCGGAGGCTAGCCGACAATGAGCAGTTCTTC. Protein: CASRRRLADNEQFF.

The rearrangement links TRBV6-4 to TRBJ1-4; D is unclear. Trimming took 3 bases from V and 7 from J, leaving 9 bases between them. The length of the CDR3 is 13 residues. Germline V gives CDR1 MRHNA, CDR2 SNTAGT. CDR3 sequence: CASSDGPGEKLFF. For the CDR3, the DNA is TGTGCCAGCAGTGATGGCCCTGGTGAAAAACTGTTTTTT.

This clone showed up just once. This rearrangement joins TRBV7-6 to TRBJ2-1; D ambiguous. Germline values: CDR1 SGHVS, CDR2 FNYEAQ. This CDR3 comprises 13 residues. Trimming pared 8 bases from V and 0 bases from J, leaving 8 bases between. Here the CDR3 DNA reads TGTGCCAGCGCCCGGAGCTCCTACAATGAGCAGTTCTTC. This sequence encodes CASARSSYNEQFF.

The V call is TRBV5-6, the J call TRBJ2-1; D is unresolved. Germline-derived CDR1 and CDR2 are SGHDT and YYEEEE. V lost 4 bases to trimming and J lost 6 bases, with 14 bases between them. The CDR3 has 14 amino acids. The CDR3 loop reads CASSVRQVGNEQFF. The CDR3 nucleotides read TGTGCCAGCAGCGTAAGGCAGGTAGGCAATGAGCAGTTCTTC.

This clone occurred once. This chain uses TRBV15 with TRBJ2-3, with 15 bases that match TRBD2. V was clipped by 7 bases and J by 1 base; unmatched bases: 9. This CDR3 has 18 amino acids. Germline CDR1 is LNHNV and CDR2 is YYDKDF (reference sequence). CDR3 nucleotides: TGTGCCACCACTATGGGACTAGCGGGAGGTAGGGGCACAGATACGCAGTATTTT. As protein: CATTMGLAGGRGTDTQYF.

The rearrangement links TRBV29-1 to TRBJ1-1; 10 nucleotides align to TRBD1. The CDR3 sequence is 13 residues long. V lost 0 bases to trimming and J lost 10 bases; unmatched junction nucleotides: 5. From germline, CDR1 is SQVTM and CDR2 ANQGSEA. CDR3 in amino acids: CSVEEDRGDAAFF. CDR3 sequence (DNA): TGCAGCGTTGAAGAGGACAGGGGGGACGCAGCTTTCTTT.

This clone turned up a few times. The chain uses TRBV29-1 and TRBJ2-1, with 13 bases identical to TRBD2. The V segment lost 7 bases and the J segment 4 bases; nucleotides outside the gene matches: 4. Germline CDR1 and CDR2: SQVTM and ANQGSEA. This CDR3 is built from 14 residues. This chain's CDR3 is CSGGLAGAYNEQFF. CDR3 sequence (DNA): TGCAGCGGCGGACTAGCGGGAGCTTACAATGAGCAGTTCTTC.

This clone was seen more than once but under ten times. V gene TRBV4-2 combines with J gene TRBJ1-1; no firm D call. CDR1 and CDR2 (germline): LGHNA, YNFKEQ. Trimming stripped 0 bases from V and 0 bases from J, with 8 bases between. This CDR3 is built from 15 residues. The CDR3 reads CASSQDRRVNTEAFF. The CDR3 nucleotides read TGTGCCAGCAGCCAAGACAGGAGGGTGAACACTGAAGCTTTCTTT.

The genes are TRBV7-9 and TRBJ2-5, with 7 bases that match TRBD1. Trimming took 5 bases from V and 5 from J; bases not matched to a gene: 8. Looked up from germline, CDR1 is SEHNR and CDR2 is FQNEAQ (reference sequence). This CDR3 is built from 14 residues. The CDR3 reads CASSPQTGRETQYF. CDR3 in DNA: TGTGCCAGCAGCCCCCAGACAGGGCGGGAGACCCAGTACTTC. The complete variable domain, with remaining parts taken from reference TRBV7-9 and TRBJ2-5, reads DTGVSQNPRHKITKRGQNVTFRCDPISEHNRLYWYRQTLGQGPEFLTYFQNEAQLEKSRLLSDRFSAERPKGSFSTLEIQRTEQGDSAMYLCASSPQTGRETQYFGPGTRLLVL.

This clone was seen just once. The chain links TRBV18 to TRBJ1-1; weak D call: TRBD1 (5 bases). CDR3 length: 18 residues. The germline V gene encodes CDR1 KGHSH and CDR2 LQKENI. The germline V and J ends were trimmed by 2 bases and 0 bases, with 19 bases remaining between them. CDR3 bases: TGTGCCAGCTCACCATTTCGGGGGGGTGCAGGTGTGAACACTGAAGCTTTCTTT. It specifies CASSPFRGGAGVNTEAFF. The full variable domain, completed using reference TRBV18 and TRBJ1-1, is NAGVMQNPRHLVRRRGQEARLRCSPMKGHSHVYWYRQLPEEGLKFMVYLQKENIIDESGMPKERFSAEFPKEGPSILRIQQVVRGDSAAYFCASSPFRGGAGVNTEAFFGQGTRLTVV.

The rearrangement uses TRBV7-2 and TRBJ1-4; 8 bases fit TRBD1. The CDR3 extends over 16 amino acids. J lost 3 bases, V lost 5 bases, and 8 bases had no gene match. Germline V gene lookup returns CDR1 SGHTA and CDR2 FQGNSA. The CDR3 sequence: CASSQRQGTANEKLFF. CDR3 bases: TGTGCCAGCAGCCAAAGACAGGGGACGGCTAATGAAAAACTGTTTTTT.

J is TRBJ1-2 and V is TRBV7-2, with D possibly matching TRBD1 (5 bases). The germline gives CDR1 SGHTA, CDR2 FQGNSA. This CDR3 is built from 12 residues. Trimming stripped 4 bases from V and 7 bases from J, with 10 bases between. CDR3 amino acids: CASSYDSPGYTF. The CDR3 DNA sequence: TGTGCCAGCAGCTACGACAGTCCTGGCTACACCTTC.

The chain combines TRBV5-1 with TRBJ2-5; 7 bases map to TRBD1. After removal of 3 bases from V and 3 bases from J, the junction contained 5 bases not matched to a gene. The germline V gene encodes CDR1 SGHRS and CDR2 YFSETQ. This CDR3 is built from 14 residues. CDR3 DNA: TGCGCCAGCAGCTCCCTAGGACAGGAAGAGACCCAGTACTTC. It yields the protein CASSSLGQEETQYF.

This clone turned up a few times. This chain connects TRBV7-9 to TRBJ2-2; possibly TRBD2 for D (6 bases). The CDR3 spans 15 residues. Trimming removed 6 bases at V and 0 bases at J, with 11 bases between. Germline CDR1 and CDR2: SEHNR and FQNEAQ (reference sequence). The CDR3 sequence: CASRLTGANTGELFF. The DNA for the CDR3 is TGTGCCAGCAGATTGACGGGGGCGAACACCGGGGAGCTGTTTTTT. Filled out from reference TRBV7-9 and TRBJ2-2, the complete variable domain reads DTGVSQNPRHKITKRGQNVTFRCDPISEHNRLYWYRQTLGQGPEFLTYFQNEAQLEKSRLLSDRFSAERPKGSFSTLEIQRTEQGDSAMYLCASRLTGANTGELFFGEGSRLTVL.

This chain links TRBV6-6 with TRBJ1-5; D unresolved. CDR3 length: 12 amino acids. CDR1 MNHNY and CDR2 SVGAGI come from the germline V gene (reference sequence). V lost 2 bases and J 8 bases, leaving 7 bases between the germline ends. The CDR3 bases are TGTGCCAGCAGTTACACAACCGAGCCCCAGCATTTT. It codes for CASSYTTEPQHF.

This clone was seen more than once but under ten times. The chain is built from TRBV27 and TRBJ2-2; tentative D call: TRBD1 (7 bases). Trimming took off 10 bases at V and 3 bases at J, with 15 bases between the two ends. This CDR3 contains 14 residues. In germline, CDR1 is MNHEY, CDR2 SMNVEV (reference sequence). The CDR3 nucleotides are TGTGCCACCAGGGGGGCGCGGTACACCGGGGAGCTGTTTTTT. Encoded protein: CATRGARYTGELFF.

The table lists this clone with a few counts. V gene TRBV5-1 combines with J gene TRBJ1-1; no definite D call. CDR1 and CDR2 (germline): SGHRS, YFSETQ. The ends were cut back, 0 bases at V and 3 bases at J, with 9 bases in the middle. The CDR3 totals 14 residues. The DNA of the CDR3 is TGCGCCAGCAGCTTGGTTACGGTAGACACTGAAGCTTTCTTT. This sequence encodes CASSLVTVDTEAFF.

This clone was seen a handful of times. V gene TRBV29-1 combines with J gene TRBJ1-4; 10 bases map to TRBD1. Germline V gives CDR1 SQVTM, CDR2 ANQGSEA. The CDR3 contains 14 residues. V lost 6 bases to trimming and J lost 8 bases; unmatched junction nucleotides: 9. As DNA, the CDR3 is TGCAGCGTCCGGGACAGGGGCTGGGGGGAAAAACTGTTTTTT. This sequence encodes CSVRDRGWGEKLFF.